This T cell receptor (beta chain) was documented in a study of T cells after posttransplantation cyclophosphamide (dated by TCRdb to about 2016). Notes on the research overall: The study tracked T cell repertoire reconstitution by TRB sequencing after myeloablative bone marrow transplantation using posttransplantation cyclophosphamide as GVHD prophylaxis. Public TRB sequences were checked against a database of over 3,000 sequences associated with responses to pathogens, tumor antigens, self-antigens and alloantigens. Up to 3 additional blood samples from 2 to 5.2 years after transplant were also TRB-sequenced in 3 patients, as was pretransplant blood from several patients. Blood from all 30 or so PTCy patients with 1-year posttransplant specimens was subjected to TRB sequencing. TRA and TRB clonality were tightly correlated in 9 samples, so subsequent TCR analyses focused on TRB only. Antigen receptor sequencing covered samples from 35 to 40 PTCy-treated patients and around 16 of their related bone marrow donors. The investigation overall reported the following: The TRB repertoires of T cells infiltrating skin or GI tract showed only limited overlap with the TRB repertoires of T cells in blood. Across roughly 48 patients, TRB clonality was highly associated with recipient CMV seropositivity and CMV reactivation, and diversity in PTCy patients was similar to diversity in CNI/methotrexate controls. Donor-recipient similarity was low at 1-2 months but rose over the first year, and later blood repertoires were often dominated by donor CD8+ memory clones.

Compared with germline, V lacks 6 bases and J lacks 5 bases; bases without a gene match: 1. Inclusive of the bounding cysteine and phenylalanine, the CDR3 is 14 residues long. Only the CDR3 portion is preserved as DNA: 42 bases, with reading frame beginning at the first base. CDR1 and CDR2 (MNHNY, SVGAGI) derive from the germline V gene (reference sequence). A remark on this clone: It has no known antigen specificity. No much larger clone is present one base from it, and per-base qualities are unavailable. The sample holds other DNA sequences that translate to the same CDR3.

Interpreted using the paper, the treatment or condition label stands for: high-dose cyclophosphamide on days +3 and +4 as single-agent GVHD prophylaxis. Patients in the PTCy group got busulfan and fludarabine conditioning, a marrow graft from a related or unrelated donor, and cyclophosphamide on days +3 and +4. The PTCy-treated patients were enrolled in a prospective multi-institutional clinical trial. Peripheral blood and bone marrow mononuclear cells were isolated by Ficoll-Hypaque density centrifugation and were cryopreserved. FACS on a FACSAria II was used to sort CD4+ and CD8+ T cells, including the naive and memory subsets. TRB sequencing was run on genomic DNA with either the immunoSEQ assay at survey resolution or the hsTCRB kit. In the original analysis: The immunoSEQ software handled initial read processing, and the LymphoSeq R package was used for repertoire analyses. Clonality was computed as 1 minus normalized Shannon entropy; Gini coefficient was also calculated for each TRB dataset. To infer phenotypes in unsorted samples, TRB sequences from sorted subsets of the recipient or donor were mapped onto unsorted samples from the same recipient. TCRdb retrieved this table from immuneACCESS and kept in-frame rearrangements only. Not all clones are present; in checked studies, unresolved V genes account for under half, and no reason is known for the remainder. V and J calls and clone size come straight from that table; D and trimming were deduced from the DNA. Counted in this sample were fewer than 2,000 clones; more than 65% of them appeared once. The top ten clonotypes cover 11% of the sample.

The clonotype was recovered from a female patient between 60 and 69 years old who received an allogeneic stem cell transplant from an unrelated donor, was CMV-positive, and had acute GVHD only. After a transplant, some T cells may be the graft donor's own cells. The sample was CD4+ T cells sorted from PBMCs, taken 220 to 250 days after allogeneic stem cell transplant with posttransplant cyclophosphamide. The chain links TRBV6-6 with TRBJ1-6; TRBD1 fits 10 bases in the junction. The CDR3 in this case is CASRGQGNNSPLHF. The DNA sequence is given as TGTGCCAGCAGGGGACAGGGGAATAATTCACCCCTCCACTTT.